This is a list of T cell receptor beta chains from one sample in a study of T cell responses to AZD1222 COVID-19 vaccine. Profiling relied on immunoSEQ multiplex PCR, and the TCRdb table lists in-frame clones only, not all of them. The table has around 160,000 clones, 91% seen once. Specimen: peripheral blood, collected on day 0 of AZD1222 vaccination. The receptors here all came from an adult in good health. Both conserved end residues are part of each CDR3. D genes are given only for firm matches. Size tells how often a clone was seen (once, few, many) or the class of an expanded clone, and some rows leave it out.

len	abundance	d_gene	v_gene	j_gene	CDR3nt	CDR3aa
15	once	NA	TRBV4-3	TRBJ2-7	TGCGCCAGCAGCCAAGATTACGGGGAGGTCTGGGAGCAGTACTTC	CASSQDYGEVWEQYF
15	NA	NA	TRBV18	TRBJ1-6	TGTGCCAGCTCTGAGTGGTGGGACGGAAATTCACCCCTCCACTTT	CASSEWWDGNSPLHF
15	NA	TRBD1	TRBV2	TRBJ2-1	TGTGCCAGCAGCGGGACGGGACAGGGGTACAATGAGCAGTTCTTC	CASSGTGQGYNEQFF
15	NA	TRBD2	TRBV6-4	TRBJ2-1	TGTGCCAGCAGTGACAAAGCGGGAGGAGGGGATGAGCAGTTCTTC	CASSDKAGGGDEQFF
14	NA	NA	TRBV28	TRBJ2-7	TGTGCCAGCAGTGTAGAGGGGAGTCCCTACGAGCAGTACTTC	CASSVEGSPYEQYF
17	NA	TRBD2	TRBV18	TRBJ2-7	TGTGCCAGCTCACCCCCGAGTGTCGGGAGGGCCTATGGCGAGCAGTACTTC	CASSPPSVGRAYGEQYF
14	NA	NA	TRBV12-5	TRBJ1-4	TGTGCTAGTGGTTTATCTGCAACTAATGAAAAACTGTTTTTT	CASGLSATNEKLFF
17	NA	TRBD1	TRBV3-1/TRBV3-2	TRBJ1-3	TGTGCCAGCAGCCAAGACGCGACAGGGGGCAGGAGAAACACCATATATTTT	CASSQDATGGRRNTIYF
15	NA	NA	TRBV19	TRBJ2-5	TGTGCCAGTAGTATAGATCGGGACTTACAAGAGACCCAGTACTTC	CASSIDRDLQETQYF
16	NA	NA	TRBV9	TRBJ2-1	TGTGCCAGCAGCGTAGCAACGTCTCCATCCTACAATGAGCAGTTCTTC	CASSVATSPSYNEQFF
12	NA	NA	TRBV12-3/TRBV12-4	TRBJ2-5	TGTGCCAGCAGTCCCCGGGGAGTGACCCAGTACTTC	CASSPRGVTQYF
13	NA	NA	TRBV24-1	TRBJ2-3	TGTGCCACCAGTGATTCCACCAAAGATACGCAGTATTTT	CATSDSTKDTQYF
17	NA	NA	TRBV5-5	TRBJ2-7	TGTGCCAGCAGCTTGGCCTTACAGGGCCCGCAGGACTACGAGCAGTACTTC	CASSLALQGPQDYEQYF
13	NA	NA	TRBV2	TRBJ1-3	TGTGCCAGCAGCGGCCCTGTCGGAAACACCATATATTTT	CASSGPVGNTIYF
16	NA	TRBD1	TRBV18	TRBJ2-2	TGTGCCAGCTCACCCCCGGGACAGTTTCGAACCGGGGAGCTGTTTTTT	CASSPPGQFRTGELFF
16	NA	NA	TRBV28	TRBJ1-6	TGTGCCAGCAGTTTAACAGGGAGCTCCTATAATTCACCCCTCCACTTT	CASSLTGSSYNSPLHF
15	NA	NA	TRBV4-1	TRBJ1-1	TGCGCCAGCAGCCAAGAACCAGGGGTAAACACTGAAGCTTTCTTT	CASSQEPGVNTEAFF
15	NA	NA	TRBV28	TRBJ1-5	TGTGCCAGCAGTTTCTCAGGGTATAGCAATCAGCCCCAGCATTTT	CASSFSGYSNQPQHF
14	NA	NA	TRBV10-2	TRBJ1-4	TGCGCCAGCAGTGTTCGCAGGGGCGGTGAAAAACTGTTTTTT	CASSVRRGGEKLFF
14	NA	NA	TRBV29-1	TRBJ2-7	TGCAGCGTTGAGAATAGGCCAAGCTCCTACGAGCAGTACTTC	CSVENRPSSYEQYF
14	NA	TRBD1	TRBV18	TRBJ2-2	TGTGCCAGCTCACCGGGACAGGGCACCGGGGAGCTGTTTTTT	CASSPGQGTGELFF
17	once	TRBD2	TRBV11-2	TRBJ2-5	TGTGCCAGCAGCCAATTTAGCGGGAGGAGGGGAGAAGAGACCCAGTACTTC	CASSQFSGRRGEETQYF
17	NA	NA	TRBV7-9	TRBJ1-1	TGTGCCAGCAGCTTAGTCTCTTCAGGGGCCCCAGTTACTGAAGCTTTCTTT	CASSLVSSGAPVTEAFF
15	NA	NA	TRBV2	TRBJ1-2	TGTGCCAGCAGTGCTGCTGAGGGAAGGGACTATGGCTACACCTTC	CASSAAEGRDYGYTF
14	NA	NA	TRBV9	TRBJ1-1	TGTGCCAGCAGCCCCGGAGATCTGAACACTGAAGCTTTCTTT	CASSPGDLNTEAFF
15	NA	NA	TRBV7-9	TRBJ2-5	TGTGCCAGCAGCAAATGGGGTTATAACCAAGAGACCCAGTACTTC	CASSKWGYNQETQYF
15	few	NA	TRBV29-1	TRBJ2-2	TGCAGCGCCATAATGCGGGGCGGGAACACCGGGGAGCTGTTTTTT	CSAIMRGGNTGELFF
15	NA	TRBD2	TRBV11-3	TRBJ2-5	TGTGCCAGCAGCCCCCGTTGGCGGGAGGGGGAGACCCAGTACTTC	CASSPRWREGETQYF
12	NA	TRBD1	TRBV3-1/TRBV3-2	TRBJ2-7	TGTGCCAGCAGCGCCCGGACAGGGGAACAGTACTTC	CASSARTGEQYF
15	NA	NA	TRBV14	TRBJ2-2	TGTGCCAGCAGCCAAGAGCACCCTAGCGTCGGGGAGCTGTTTTTT	CASSQEHPSVGELFF
13	NA	TRBD1	TRBV20-1	TRBJ1-2	TGCAGTGCTAGTGACAGGGTGGCCCGTGGCTACACCTTC	CSASDRVARGYTF
14	NA	NA	TRBV14	TRBJ1-1	TGTGCCAGCAGCCCCCAGTTTCTGGGCACTGAAGCTTTCTTT	CASSPQFLGTEAFF
14	NA	NA	TRBV9	TRBJ2-5	TGTGCCAGCACCCAGGGGGGCTCCCAAGAGACCCAGTACTTC	CASTQGGSQETQYF
16	NA	NA	TRBV5-1	TRBJ2-3	TGCGCCAGCAGCTTGGCCGGCGGGACTAGCACAGATACGCAGTATTTT	CASSLAGGTSTDTQYF
15	NA	TRBD2	TRBV11-3	TRBJ2-2	TGTGCCAGCACCCTATGGAGAGCGGGAGCCGGGGAGCTGTTTTTT	CASTLWRAGAGELFF
16	once	TRBD2	TRBV7-2	TRBJ2-7	TGTGCCAGCAGCTTACGGGCGCCTAGCGGTCACTACGAGCAGTACTTC	CASSLRAPSGHYEQYF
14	NA	NA	TRBV13	TRBJ1-1	TGTGCCAGCAGCAGTCCACGATTGAACACTGAAGCTTTCTTT	CASSSPRLNTEAFF
17	NA	NA	TRBV7-9	TRBJ1-2	TGTGCCAGCAGCTTAGGATCCGGACAGACACTTAACTATGGCTACACCTTC	CASSLGSGQTLNYGYTF
11	NA	NA	TRBV30	TRBJ2-5	TGTGCCTGGAGTGTGGGTGAGACCCAGTACTTC	CAWSVGETQYF
12	NA	NA	TRBV6-2/TRBV6-3	TRBJ1-1	TGTGCCAGCAGTTACTCGGGGAGAGAAGCTTTCTTT	CASSYSGREAFF
13	NA	NA	TRBV13	TRBJ1-5	TGTGCCAGCAGCGCGGGACTGGGACAGCCCCAGCATTTT	CASSAGLGQPQHF
18	NA	TRBD2	TRBV7-3	TRBJ2-3	TGTGCCAGCAGCTTACTGGCGGGAGGGCGGTTGGGCACAGATACGCAGTATTTT	CASSLLAGGRLGTDTQYF
14	NA	NA	TRBV4-3	TRBJ1-6	TGCGCCAGCAGCCAAGATCTTAGGAATTCACCCCTCCACTTT	CASSQDLRNSPLHF
15	NA	NA	TRBV10-1	TRBJ2-2	TGCGCCAGCAGGCCGGGACCTGAGAACACCGGGGAGCTGTTTTTT	CASRPGPENTGELFF
17	NA	TRBD2	TRBV27	TRBJ2-2	TGTGCCAGCAGCCTTGTTGGACTAGCGGACGCCACCGGGGAGCTGTTTTTT	CASSLVGLADATGELFF
15	NA	NA	TRBV9	TRBJ2-3	TGTGCCAGCAGCGTAGAAGCCACTCGCACAGATACGCAGTATTTT	CASSVEATRTDTQYF
17	NA	NA	TRBV21-1	TRBJ1-3	TGTGCCAGCAGCATGTCCGGGCAGGGTATCGCAGGAAACACCATATATTTT	CASSMSGQGIAGNTIYF
13	NA	NA	TRBV6-5	TRBJ1-1	TGTGCCAGCAGTTACTCTCGGGGAGGCGAAGCTTTCTTT	CASSYSRGGEAFF
19	NA	TRBD2	TRBV14	TRBJ2-3	TGTGCCAGCAGCCAATTCGGGGGCAGCGGGAGCCCGCACATAGATACGCAGTATTTT	CASSQFGGSGSPHIDTQYF
15	NA	TRBD1	TRBV19	TRBJ2-7	TGTGCCAGTAGTACGCGCGGACAGGCCGAATACGAGCAGTACTTC	CASSTRGQAEYEQYF
15	NA	NA	TRBV5-1	TRBJ1-4	TGCGCCAGCAGCGCGGGACTTTTAGGTAGGGAAAAACTGTTTTTT	CASSAGLLGREKLFF
13	few	TRBD1	TRBV28	TRBJ1-2	TGTGCCAGCATTACCGGGACAGCGTATGGCTACACCTTC	CASITGTAYGYTF
14	NA	NA	TRBV4-3	TRBJ2-1	TGCGCCAGCAGCCAAGTCTCGAAGCACAATGAGCAGTTCTTC	CASSQVSKHNEQFF
16	NA	TRBD1	TRBV30	TRBJ1-5	TGTGCCTGGGGTGGACAGGGGGCATCGAGCAATCAGCCCCAGCATTTT	CAWGGQGASSNQPQHF
15	NA	NA	TRBV13	TRBJ1-4	TGTGCCAGCAGCCCGCCCCCCCCGGACGATGAAAAACTGTTTTTT	CASSPPPPDDEKLFF
16	NA	TRBD2	TRBV5-1	TRBJ2-1	TGCGCCAGCAGACGGGTAGCGGGAGGGCCGTACAATGAGCAGTTCTTC	CASRRVAGGPYNEQFF
14	few	NA	TRBV10-3	TRBJ2-2	TGTGCCATCCAGGGGTCGCAGAACACCGGGGAGCTGTTTTTT	CAIQGSQNTGELFF
13	NA	NA	TRBV12-3/TRBV12-4	TRBJ1-6	TGTGCCAGCAGCTTAAATGGTGCTTCACCCCTCCACTTT	CASSLNGASPLHF
15	NA	NA	TRBV25-1	TRBJ2-2	TGTGCCAGCAGTGAATACGCCCTCGGCACCGGGGAGCTGTTTTTT	CASSEYALGTGELFF
16	NA	TRBD2	TRBV10-3	TRBJ2-7	TGTGCCATCAGTGGAACTAGCGGGAGGGTACCATACGAGCAGTACTTC	CAISGTSGRVPYEQYF